The 25 T cell receptor beta chains below were found in one sample sequenced in a study of cytomegalovirus exposure and HLA in healthy donors. The PCR had 60 Vbeta and 13 Jbeta primers. Libraries were prepared by immunoSEQ multiplex PCR; TCRdb keeps only in-frame clonotypes and omits some of them. The sample has roughly 100,000 clones, roughly 70% seen once. The sample taken for sequencing was PBMCs. The receptors come from a man aged 35 to 55 in good health and CMV-seropositive.

This rearrangement joins TRBV28 to TRBJ1-6; the match to TRBD1 covers 7 bases. CDR1 and CDR2 from the germline V gene are MDHEN and SYDVKM. Trimming took 8 bases from V and 10 from J; bases not matched to a gene: 8. The CDR3 totals 13 residues. The CDR3 region is CASQTGRRSPLHF. DNA of the CDR3: TGTGCCAGCCAGACAGGGCGTCGATCACCCCTCCACTTT.

This clone showed up just a few times. The rearrangement links TRBV14 to TRBJ1-2; a weak D match, TRBD1 (6 bases). The CDR3 sequence is 14 residues long. The V end lost 4 bases, the J end lost 4 bases, and 13 bases lay between the germline ends. Germline CDR1 reads SGHDN; CDR2 reads FVKESK. CDR3 sequence: CASSPAGARYGYTF. The DNA of the CDR3 is TGTGCCAGCAGCCCCGCAGGGGCGCGCTATGGCTACACCTTC.

About this clone: One junction end does not reproduce the germline sequence, and a read error may be involved. The sample holds other DNA sequences that translate to the same CDR3. The chain couples TRBV5-4 to TRBJ1-1; D is possibly TRBD1 (5 bases). Looked up from germline, CDR1 is SGHNT and CDR2 is YYREEE (reference sequence). The CDR3 sequence is 14 residues long. CDR3 nucleotides: TGTGCCAGCAGTTTAGGACGGGGGAACACTGAAGCCTTCTTT. Amino acids: CASSLGRGNTEAFF.

In this sample, this clone turned up a few times. The chain links TRBV10-1 to TRBJ2-1, with D possibly being TRBD2 (5 bases). The germline CDR1 and CDR2 sequences are WNHNN and SYGVQD (reference sequence). V gave up 9 bases and J gave up 6 bases, with 9 bases separating them. The CDR3 runs 11 residues. The CDR3 DNA follows: TGCGCCAGACTAAGCGGCAATGAGCAGTTCTTC. It codes for CARLSGNEQFF.

The V call is TRBV5-8, the J call TRBJ2-5, with TRBD2 identical over 9 bases. The CDR3 loop spans 17 amino acids. Germline trimming cut 0 bases from V and 0 bases from J; bases unmatched to any gene: 6. CDR1 SGHTS and CDR2 YDEGEE come from the germline V gene. This CDR3 is CASSLASTSGDQETQYF. Here the CDR3 DNA reads TGTGCCAGCAGCTTGGCCTCGACTAGCGGAGACCAAGAGACCCAGTACTTC.

The rearrangement joins TRBV9 to TRBJ2-3; 8 positions agree with TRBD1. V was pared by 3 bases and J by 5 bases, with 14 bases of the junction left unmatched. The V gene's germline CDR1 is SGDLS and CDR2 YYNGEE. This CDR3 spans 17 amino acids. DNA of the CDR3: TGTGCCAGCAGCGCGGAGGCACAGGGGGTTGGTATAGATACGCAGTATTTT. It specifies CASSAEAQGVGIDTQYF.

CDR3 amino acids: CASRPGGNQPQHF. For the CDR3, the DNA is TGTGCCAGCAGGCCAGGGGGCAATCAGCCCCAGCATTTT. The chain uses TRBV6-5 and TRBJ1-5; weak D call: TRBD1 (6 bases). The germline CDR1 and CDR2 sequences are MNHEY and SVGAGI. The CDR3 covers 13 residues. Trimming pared 6 bases from V and 2 bases from J, leaving 8 bases between.

The V and J genes are TRBV7-9 and TRBJ2-1; TRBD1 matches 10 bases. Germline V gene data show CDR1 as SEHNR and CDR2 as FQNEAQ (reference sequence). CDR3 length equals 16 residues. Trimming took 5 bases from V and 5 from J; bases not matched to a gene: 9. CDR3 DNA: TGTGCCAGCAGCCCGCCGACAGGGGGCTACAACAATGAGCAGTTCTTC. Protein: CASSPPTGGYNNEQFF.

In this sample, this clone turned up once. The chain is built from TRBV30 and TRBJ1-3, with D possibly being TRBD1 (5 bases). The CDR3 is 15 amino acids. V shed 3 bases and J shed 2 bases, with 14 bases lying between them. Germline V gene lookup returns CDR1 GTSNPN and CDR2 SVGIG (reference sequence). CDR3 in DNA: TGTGCCTGGAGCGGGACTCCTTTCCCTGGAAACACCATATATTTT. Its translation: CAWSGTPFPGNTIYF.

This sequence joins TRBV5-8 and TRBJ2-3, with 8 nucleotides matching TRBD2. With V trimmed by 0 bases and J by 1 base, 4 bases remained unmatched. In germline, CDR1 is SGHTS, CDR2 YDEGEE. The CDR3 is 16 residues long. In DNA, the CDR3 is TGTGCCAGCAGCTTGGTCGAGACTAGCGGCACAGATACGCAGTATTTT. It codes for CASSLVETSGTDTQYF.

The chain couples TRBV11-2 to TRBJ1-2, with D uncertain. The CDR3 has 14 amino acids. V lost 4 bases and J 3 bases, leaving 12 bases between the germline ends. From germline, CDR1 is SGHAT and CDR2 FQNNGV. Here the CDR3 DNA reads TGTGCCAGCAGCTCAAACAGACGACACTATGGCTACACCTTC. It yields the protein CASSSNRRHYGYTF.

V and J are TRBV28 and TRBJ2-7; no clear D. Per the germline V gene, CDR1 is MDHEN and CDR2 is SYDVKM. The germline V and J ends were trimmed by 2 bases and 3 bases, with 2 bases remaining between them. The CDR3 is 11 amino acids. The chain's CDR3 is CASSLHYEQYF. CDR3 nucleotide sequence: TGTGCCAGCAGTTTACACTACGAGCAGTACTTC.

J is TRBJ2-7 and V is TRBV10-1, with 7 bases that match TRBD1. After removal of 9 bases from V and 3 bases from J, the junction contained 11 bases not matched to a gene. The CDR3 is 14 amino acids. CDR1 and CDR2 (germline): WNHNN, SYGVQD (reference sequence). The CDR3 DNA is TGCGCCAGAAGAATCACAGGGGTGTTCTACGAGCAGTACGTC. It yields the protein CARRITGVFYEQYV.

The CDR3 loop is CASSGFGEQYF. The CDR3, as DNA: TGTGCCAGCTCGGGGTTTGGGGAGCAGTACTTC. The chain employs TRBV7-9 and TRBJ2-7, with a possible D match to TRBD2 (5 bases). There are 11 residues in the CDR3. V lost 8 bases and J lost 7, with 12 bases in between. Germline CDR1 SEHNR, CDR2 FQNEAQ (reference sequence). Filled out from reference TRBV7-9 and TRBJ2-7, the complete variable domain reads DTGVSQNPRHKITKRGQNVTFRCDPISEHNRLYWYRQTLGQGPEFLTYFQNEAQLEKSRLLSDRFSAERPKGSFSTLEIQRTEQGDSAMYLCASSGFGEQYFGPGTRLTVT.

This clone was counted between two and nine times. Here the CDR3 DNA reads TGTGCCAGCAGCTTAGGACAGGGGAGCACAGATACGCAGTATTTT. Translating it yields CASSLGQGSTDTQYF. The V and J genes are TRBV11-1 and TRBJ2-3, with 8 bases that match TRBD1. J was trimmed by 0 bases and V by 1 base; bases with no gene match: 0. Germline V lookup: CDR1 SGHAT, CDR2 FQDESV (reference sequence). CDR3 length: 15 residues.

This clone was observed a few times. The V and J genes are TRBV7-8 and TRBJ2-6; D might be TRBD2 (5 bases). Between the trimmed V and J ends, which lost 5 bases and 0 bases, there was a span of 14 bases. The CDR3 covers 17 residues. From germline, CDR1 is SGHVS and CDR2 FQNEAQ. CDR3 DNA sequence: TGTGCCAGCAGCGACCGGGATCCCGTCTCTGGGGCCAACGTCCTGACTTTC. This encodes CASSDRDPVSGANVLTF.

The J gene is TRBJ2-7, the V gene TRBV9; 11 bases are a match to TRBD2. This CDR3 has 17 residues. The ends lost 8 bases at V and 0 bases at J; junction bases unmatched: 13. Germline CDR1 and CDR2: SGDLS and YYNGEE. The chain's CDR3 is CASPGPGLADFSYEQYV. In DNA, the CDR3 is TGTGCCAGTCCGGGCCCGGGACTAGCGGATTTCTCCTACGAGCAGTACGTC.

The DNA for the CDR3 is TGTGCCAGCATCACATCAGGGGGCTACACCTTC. Encoded protein: CASITSGGYTF. V usage is TRBV28 and J usage is TRBJ1-2, with D possibly TRBD1 on 5 matching bases. The ends were cut back, 7 bases at V and 8 bases at J, with 11 bases in the middle. This CDR3 has 11 amino acids. Per the germline V gene, CDR1 is MDHEN and CDR2 is SYDVKM.

CDR3 coding DNA: TGTGCCAGCAGTACCCCACTAGCGGCCCAAGAGACCCAGTACTTC. Protein product: CASSTPLAAQETQYF. The chain links TRBV25-1 to TRBJ2-5, with 8 bases matching TRBD2. V was clipped by 5 bases and J by 1 base; unmatched bases: 6. Germline V gives CDR1 MGHDK, CDR2 SYGVNS. The length of the CDR3 is 15 residues. The whole variable domain, remainder taken from reference TRBV25-1 and TRBJ2-5, is EADIYQTPRYLVIGTGKKITLECSQTMGHDKMYWYQQDPGMELHLIHYSYGVNSTEKGDLSSESTVSRIRTEHFPLTLESARPSHTSQYLCASSTPLAAQETQYFGPGTRLLVL.

The table lists this clone with a few counts. The J gene is TRBJ1-1, the V gene TRBV29-1; D is uncertain. Looked up from germline, CDR1 is SQVTM and CDR2 is ANQGSEA. The CDR3 covers 13 residues. V lost 4 bases and J 3 bases, leaving 12 bases between the germline ends. For the CDR3, the DNA is TGCAGCGTTGTTGGCATGTTTTACACTGAAGCTTTCTTT. The encoded protein is CSVVGMFYTEAFF.

The CDR3 region has the DNA TGTGCCAGCACACTTCGGGACAGGGGGACAGATACGCAGTATTTT. Translation gives CASTLRDRGTDTQYF. The V and J genes are TRBV9 and TRBJ2-3; 11 bases line up with TRBD1. Trimming at V came to 6 bases and at J to 3 bases, leaving 6 bases not matched to a gene. Germline lookup yields CDR1 SGDLS and CDR2 YYNGEE. This CDR3 has 15 residues.

The rearrangement uses TRBV6-1 and TRBJ1-1; the match to TRBD1 covers 7 bases. V lost 2 bases, J lost 1 base, and 13 bases stayed unmatched. CDR1 and CDR2 from the germline V gene are MNHNS and SASEGT. CDR3 size: 18 residues. CDR3 residues: CASSESGQGVNRNTEAFF. The CDR3 coding sequence is TGTGCCAGCAGTGAATCGGGGCAGGGGGTGAATCGGAACACTGAAGCTTTCTTT.

The chain joins TRBV5-1 to TRBJ2-2, with 7 nucleotides matching TRBD2. Trimming at V came to 4 bases and at J to 5 bases, leaving 8 bases not matched to a gene. The CDR3 runs 15 residues. Per germline, CDR1 SGHRS and CDR2 YFSETQ. CDR3 nucleotide sequence: TGCGCCAGCAGCCCCGCGGGAGCCCGGACCGGGGAGCTGTTTTTT. It yields the protein CASSPAGARTGELFF.

The chain uses TRBV30 and TRBJ1-5; D is undetermined. Germline V gene data show CDR1 as GTSNPN and CDR2 as SVGIG (reference sequence). The CDR3 is made up of 14 amino acids. V was pared by 0 bases and J by 4 bases, with 10 bases between. The DNA of the CDR3 is TGTGCCTGGAGTGTTGCGGCGGCTAATCAGCCCCAGCATTTT. It encodes CAWSVAAANQPQHF.

This clone was seen a few times. The genes are TRBV19 and TRBJ1-2, with 9 bases identical to TRBD1. Germline V gives CDR1 LNHDA, CDR2 SQIVND (reference sequence). The CDR3 has 14 amino acids. The junction had 10 bases not matched to a gene; V was cut back by 10 bases and J by 4 bases. The CDR3 spells CATADRDRAYGYTF. In DNA, the CDR3 is TGTGCCACCGCCGACCGGGACAGGGCCTATGGCTACACCTTC. The full variable domain, with the rest looked up from reference TRBV19 and TRBJ1-2, is DGGITQSPKYLFRKEGQNVTLSCEQNLNHDAMYWYRQDPGQGLRLIYYSQIVNDFQKGDIAEGYSVSREKKESFPLTVTSAQKNPTAFYLCATADRDRAYGYTFGSGTRLTVV.